A single sample is the source of the 27 T cell receptor beta chains below, sequenced in a study of cytomegalovirus exposure and HLA in healthy donors. PCR used 60 Vbeta primers and 13 Jbeta primers. Measured with immunoSEQ multiplex PCR; TCRdb has only the in-frame clones, and not every one. The sample lists 140,000 to 150,000 clones, about two thirds occurring once. The sample was PBMCs. Every receptor here comes from a man aged 60 to 75 in good health and CMV-seronegative.

This clone was detected a few times. V and J are TRBV10-2 and TRBJ2-3, with 9 bases aligning to TRBD1. This CDR3 is built from 14 residues. V was clipped by 4 bases and J by 3 bases; unmatched bases: 2. The V gene's germline CDR1 is WSHSY and CDR2 SAAADI. The CDR3 reads CASSGQGGTDTQYF. The CDR3, as DNA: TGCGCCAGCAGTGGACAGGGGGGTACAGATACGCAGTATTTT.

This clone showed up just a few times. The V and J genes are TRBV6-1 and TRBJ2-7; 7 positions agree with TRBD2. The junction had 17 bases not matched to a gene; V was cut back by 3 bases and J by 12 bases. This CDR3 region has 15 residues. The germline CDR1 and CDR2 sequences are MNHNS and SASEGT. This CDR3 reads CASSDVSGAGLRPYF. For the CDR3, the DNA is TGTGCCAGCAGTGACGTAAGCGGGGCCGGGCTCCGGCCGTACTTC.

The V gene is TRBV15, the J gene TRBJ2-1; 10 nucleotides line up with TRBD1. Germline V gene data show CDR1 as LNHNV and CDR2 as YYDKDF (reference sequence). This CDR3 region has 14 residues. J was trimmed by 8 bases and V by 8 bases; bases with no gene match: 9. The CDR3 nucleotides read TGTGCCACCGGGACAGGGGAAGTAGGGGATGAGCAGTTCTTC. Protein: CATGTGEVGDEQFF.

J is TRBJ1-2 and V is TRBV18; D is perhaps TRBD1 (5 bases). This CDR3 region has 15 residues. Deletions cut 3 bases from V and 6 bases from J, with 17 bases between. Germline values: CDR1 KGHSH, CDR2 LQKENI. CDR3 residues: CASSPGRGAGDGYTF. The CDR3 coding sequence is TGTGCCAGCTCACCCGGGAGAGGGGCCGGGGATGGCTACACCTTC.

The table lists this clone with a few counts. The chain employs TRBV9 and TRBJ2-7, with D maybe TRBD1 (5 bases). Per the germline V gene, CDR1 is SGDLS and CDR2 is YYNGEE. CDR3 length: 13 amino acids. The V gene lost 3 bases and the J gene lost 2 bases, with 9 bases spanning the gap. For the CDR3, the DNA is TGTGCCAGCAGCGGACAGAACCCCTACGAGCAGTACTTC. This translates into CASSGQNPYEQYF.

This clone has only a few counts. This rearrangement joins TRBV29-1 to TRBJ2-1, with 8 bases that match TRBD1. The germline V gene has CDR1 SQVTM and CDR2 ANQGSEA. With 7 bases clipped from V and 0 bases from J, the junction kept 5 bases outside the gene matches. CDR3 size: 14 residues. CDR3 DNA: TGCAGCGCTGTTCAGGGGGCCTCCTACAATGAGCAGTTCTTC. It specifies CSAVQGASYNEQFF.

V gene TRBV5-1 combines with J gene TRBJ2-3, with D unresolved. Germline-derived CDR1 and CDR2 are SGHRS and YFSETQ. The germline V and J ends were trimmed by 0 bases and 2 bases, with 13 bases remaining between them. The CDR3 consists of 16 residues. The CDR3 protein is CASSLVAAPITDTQYF. In DNA, the CDR3 is TGCGCCAGCAGCTTGGTCGCGGCCCCTATCACAGATACGCAGTATTTT. The full variable domain, completed using reference TRBV5-1 and TRBJ2-3, is KAGVTQTPRYLIKTRGQQVTLSCSPISGHRSVSWYQQTPGQGLQFLFEYFSETQRNKGNFPGRFSGRQFSNSRSEMNVSTLELGDSALYLCASSLVAAPITDTQYFGPGTRLTVL.

The rearrangement links TRBV19 to TRBJ2-1, with 8 nucleotides matching TRBD2. V lost 5 bases to trimming and J lost 14 bases; unmatched junction nucleotides: 5. The CDR3 contains 11 residues. The germline V gene has CDR1 LNHDA and CDR2 SQIVND (reference sequence). This chain's CDR3 is CASSVPGGEFF. The CDR3 nucleotides read TGTGCCAGTAGTGTGCCCGGGGGGGAGTTCTTC.

This chain joins TRBV5-1 and TRBJ2-2; the D is unclear. CDR1 is SGHRS and CDR2 is YFSETQ in the germline V gene. The CDR3 consists of 14 residues. The V gene lost 5 bases and the J gene lost 5 bases, with 13 bases spanning the gap. CDR3 DNA sequence: TGCGCCAGCAGAGAGGCAGTTAATACCGGGGAGCTGTTTTTT. Its protein product is CASREAVNTGELFF.

The V and J genes are TRBV28 and TRBJ2-2; D call uncertain. The CDR3 covers 12 residues. The V and J ends lost 6 bases and 5 bases respectively, with 7 bases between them. Germline lookup yields CDR1 MDHEN and CDR2 SYDVKM. This CDR3 is CASRVQTGELFF. Written as DNA, the CDR3 is TGTGCCAGCAGGGTACAGACCGGGGAGCTGTTTTTT.

V usage is TRBV13 and J usage is TRBJ2-1; 9 bases agree with TRBD2. The CDR3 extends over 17 amino acids. Per germline, CDR1 PRHDT and CDR2 FYEKMQ (reference sequence). The junction had 16 bases not matched to a gene; V was cut back by 4 bases and J by 9 bases. The CDR3, as DNA: TGTGCCAGCAGCTCTCCGGGACTAGCCGCCCAGAACACTGAGCAGTTCTTC. Amino acids: CASSSPGLAAQNTEQFF.

The chain carries TRBV7-7 and TRBJ2-1; 9 nucleotides align to TRBD2. The CDR3 loop spans 15 amino acids. Germline CDR1 and CDR2: SSHAT and FNYEAQ (reference sequence). Unmatched junction bases numbered 7, after V lost 4 bases and J lost 6 bases. In DNA form, the CDR3 reads TGTGCCAGCAGCTCCTTAGCGGGAGCCCCCAATGAGCAGTTCTTC. This encodes CASSSLAGAPNEQFF.

This clone was found a few times. This chain links TRBV11-2 with TRBJ2-7, with 7 bases identical to TRBD2. Unmatched junction bases numbered 8, after V lost 1 base and J lost 2 bases. Per the germline V gene, CDR1 is SGHAT and CDR2 is FQNNGV. CDR3 length equals 16 residues. CDR3 amino acids: CASSLVLTSRAYEQYF. The DNA of the CDR3 is TGTGCCAGCAGCTTAGTTCTGACTAGCCGAGCCTACGAGCAGTACTTC.

V and J are TRBV7-9 and TRBJ2-5, with D uncertain. The CDR3 is 14 amino acids. Trimming left V 1 base short and J 5 bases short, with 11 bases between. CDR1 and CDR2 (germline): SEHNR, FQNEAQ (reference sequence). The CDR3 sequence is CASSLVGFWETQYF. CDR3 in DNA: TGTGCCAGCAGCTTAGTCGGTTTTTGGGAGACCCAGTACTTC. The whole variable domain, filled in from reference TRBV7-9 and TRBJ2-5, reads DTGVSQNPRHKITKRGQNVTFRCDPISEHNRLYWYRQTLGQGPEFLTYFQNEAQLEKSRLLSDRFSAERPKGSFSTLEIQRTEQGDSAMYLCASSLVGFWETQYFGPGTRLLVL.

This clone was recorded a few times. The genes are TRBV5-1 and TRBJ2-3; 12 bases line up with TRBD1. The CDR3 covers 15 residues. Germline-derived CDR1 and CDR2 are SGHRS and YFSETQ. Germline trimming cut 3 bases from V and 10 bases from J; bases unmatched to any gene: 9. CDR3 coding DNA: TGCGCCAGCAGCTATGGGACAGGGGGCGCCGGGCCGCAGTATTTT. This translates into CASSYGTGGAGPQYF.

This clone turned up a few times. Other DNA sequences in the sample encode the same CDR3. This rearrangement joins TRBV18 to TRBJ1-5; 10 positions match TRBD1. Germline CDR1 KGHSH, CDR2 LQKENI. CDR3 length: 14 amino acids. V trimming: 5 bases; J trimming: 5 bases; junction bases outside the gene matches: 3. The CDR3 region is CASSLGTGDQPQHF. The CDR3 region has the DNA TGTGCCAGCTCATTAGGGACAGGGGATCAGCCCCAGCATTTT.

This rearrangement joins TRBV7-8 to TRBJ2-2; maybe TRBD2 (6 bases). The CDR3 runs to 17 residues. Per the germline V gene, CDR1 is SGHVS and CDR2 is FQNEAQ. The V end lost 1 base, the J end lost 3 bases, and 15 bases lay between the germline ends. CDR3 residues: CASSLDGGGGYTGELFF. CDR3 DNA: TGTGCCAGCAGCTTAGATGGGGGAGGAGGGTACACCGGGGAGCTGTTTTTT.

The V call is TRBV19, the J call TRBJ1-2; 11 bases are a match to TRBD1. With 8 bases clipped from V and 4 bases from J, the junction kept 6 bases outside the gene matches. There are 14 residues in the CDR3. CDR1 and CDR2 (germline): LNHDA, SQIVND (reference sequence). CDR3 coding DNA: TGTGCCAGTGGACTGGGACAGGGGGGCTATGGCTACACCTTC. Protein: CASGLGQGGYGYTF.

The CDR3 nucleotides read TGTGCCAGTATAGGACAGGGGAGACGGAACACTGAAGCTTTCTTT. Its protein product is CASIGQGRRNTEAFF. V is TRBV19 and J is TRBJ1-1, with 9 bases that match TRBD1. The CDR3 length is 15 residues. V shed 7 bases, J shed 1 base, and the junction held 7 bases outside the gene matches. CDR1 is LNHDA and CDR2 is SQIVND in the germline V gene (reference sequence).

This chain's CDR3 is CASSLSPEGEQYF. The CDR3 DNA reads TGTGCCAGCAGCTTAAGCCCGGAGGGCGAGCAGTACTTC. V usage is TRBV7-3 and J usage is TRBJ2-7, with D perhaps TRBD2 (6 bases). The CDR3 is made up of 13 amino acids. V was shortened by 1 base and J by 6 bases, with 10 bases between the two germline ends. Per the germline V gene, CDR1 is SGHTA and CDR2 is FQGTGA.

The rearrangement uses TRBV9 and TRBJ1-5; TRBD1 agrees at 9 bases. This CDR3 is built from 14 residues. V lost 4 bases to trimming and J lost 7 bases; unmatched junction nucleotides: 6. Germline V gene data show CDR1 as SGDLS and CDR2 as YYNGEE. DNA of the CDR3: TGTGCCAGCAGCCCCACGACAGGGGGACAGCCCCAGCATTTT. As protein: CASSPTTGGQPQHF.

This clone has more than one count but fewer than ten. The chain employs TRBV30 and TRBJ1-5; D gene uncertain. V was shortened by 0 bases and J by 1 base, with 4 bases between the two germline ends. The CDR3 length is 13 residues. Germline V gives CDR1 GTSNPN, CDR2 SVGIG (reference sequence). The CDR3 sequence: CAWSVGSNQPQHF. CDR3 in DNA: TGTGCCTGGAGTGTGGGCAGCAATCAGCCCCAGCATTTT.

The chain employs TRBV7-6 and TRBJ2-6, with TRBD1 as a possible D gene (5 bases). Trimming took 2 bases from V and 1 from J, leaving 12 bases between them. Germline CDR1 reads SGHVS; CDR2 reads FNYEAQ. The CDR3 runs to 17 residues. The CDR3 region has the DNA TGTGCCAGCAGCTTATCGGTAGGGGCGTCTGGGGCCAACGTCCTGACTTTC. Translating gives CASSLSVGASGANVLTF.

The V and J genes are TRBV10-3 and TRBJ2-3; 8 bases map to TRBD2. CDR1 and CDR2 (germline): ENHRY, SYGVKD. This CDR3 spans 14 amino acids. V lost 5 bases to trimming and J lost 4 bases; unmatched junction nucleotides: 5. The CDR3: CAISPGLGSDTQYF. The CDR3 DNA reads TGTGCCATCAGTCCGGGACTAGGATCAGATACGCAGTATTTT.

This rearrangement joins TRBV5-1 to TRBJ2-1, with a possible D match to TRBD2 (6 bases). The CDR3 is 18 amino acids. The V end was cut by 0 bases, the J end by 1 base, with 17 bases between. In germline, CDR1 is SGHRS, CDR2 YFSETQ. Here the CDR3 reads CASSLAFNSGTSYNEQFF. The CDR3 coding sequence is TGCGCCAGCAGCTTGGCCTTCAATAGCGGTACTTCCTACAATGAGCAGTTCTTC.

The gene calls are TRBV5-1 and TRBJ1-4, with 7 positions matching TRBD1. The V gene's germline CDR1 is SGHRS and CDR2 YFSETQ. The CDR3 totals 15 residues. The V and J ends lost 3 bases and 4 bases, in that order; junction bases with no gene match: 6. In DNA, the CDR3 is TGCGCCAGCAGCTACCGACAGGGTTTTAATGAAAAACTGTTTTTT. It encodes CASSYRQGFNEKLFF.

The J gene is TRBJ1-4, the V gene TRBV6-6; no firm D call. CDR3 length: 12 amino acids. Germline loops: CDR1 MNHNY, CDR2 SVGAGI (reference sequence). The V gene lost 0 bases and the J gene lost 8 bases, with 4 bases spanning the gap. The CDR3 DNA follows: TGTGCCAGCAGTTACTCGAGCGAAAAACTGTTTTTT. Amino acids: CASSYSSEKLFF.